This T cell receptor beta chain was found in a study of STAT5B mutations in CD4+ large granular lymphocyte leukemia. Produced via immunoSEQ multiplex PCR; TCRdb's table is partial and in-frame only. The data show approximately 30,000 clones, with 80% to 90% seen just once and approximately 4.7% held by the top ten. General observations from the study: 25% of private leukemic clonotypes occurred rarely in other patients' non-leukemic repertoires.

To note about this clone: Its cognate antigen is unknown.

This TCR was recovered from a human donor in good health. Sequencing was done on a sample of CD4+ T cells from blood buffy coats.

The CDR3 DNA reads as TGTGCCAGCACCCGGAAGGAGGACAGGACCTATGGCTACACCTTC. Amino acids: CASTRKEDRTYGYTF. The chain recombines TRBV5-4 with TRBJ1-2, with 7 bases lining up with TRBD1. The trim removed 6 bases at V and 4 bases at J, leaving 12 bases unmatched. Germline loops: CDR1 SGHNT, CDR2 YYREEE (reference sequence). CDR3 length: 15 amino acids.